At least ten counts were recorded for the clone carrying this T cell receptor (beta chain). Its target is not known. Arm-PCR of CDR3 regions with iRepertoire HTBI primers generated TCR beta libraries. From the multiplex PCR reads, TCRdb called clonotypes with MiXCR, one entry per CDR3 protein. The table has hundreds of thousands of distinct CDR3 sequences, 12% seen once; the top ten hold around 9.3%. The data stem from a study of regulatory T cells in long-lasting Graves disease. General study findings and limits: Persistent disease was associated with favored TRBV28 usage and with favored use of TRBJ1-2 and TRBJ2-5. Peripheral blood, not thyroid tissue, was the sole material studied. Having only a small sample size may have limited accuracy.

Trimming took 5 bases from V and 4 from J, leaving 11 bases between them. This CDR3 has 14 amino acids. The germline CDR1 and CDR2 sequences are SGHAT and FQNNGV. The time point: newly diagnosed GD, antithyroid drugs for less than 3 months. PBMC RNA served as the TCR library source. Per American Thyroid Association guidelines, Graves' disease was diagnosed. This same sample was also part of a study on T cells in Graves' hyperthyroidism and ophthalmopathy.

The chain recombines TRBV11-2 with TRBJ2-2; D perhaps matches TRBD1 (6 bases). The input for sequencing was peripheral blood mononuclear cells (PBMCs), taken at new diagnosis, from a patient treated with antithyroid drugs. The receptor was isolated from a woman aged 25-40 years with Graves disease. Here the CDR3 reads CASSPLTGTGELFF. DNA of the CDR3: TGTGCCAGCAGCCCGCTGACAGGCACCGGGGAGCTGTTTTTT. Combining the CDR3 with reference TRBV11-2 and TRBJ2-2 gives the whole variable domain EAGVAQSPRYKIIEKRQSVAFWCNPISGHATLYWYQQILGQGPKLLIQFQNNGVVDDSQLPKDRFSAERLKGVDSTLKIQPAKLEDSAVYLCASSPLTGTGELFFGEGSRLTVL.